This T cell receptor (beta chain) was recovered during a study of shared clonotypes between healthy human individuals. It was CD45RO-negative cells, positively selected for CCR7, that made up naive CD8 cells, with terminally differentiated effector memory CD45RA+ cells excluded. Samples underwent the assay at deep level. Sorted-subset replicate PCR reactions were performed with approximately 200 ng DNA, corresponding to tens of thousands of T cell genomes. In the study's own analysis: Filtering of immunoSEQ junctional sequences could not match full-length read filtering. Generated by immunoSEQ multiplex PCR, the TCRdb table keeps only in-frame clones and is missing some. Clone size and the V and J calls come from that table; the DNA yielded D and trimming. This sample yields millions of clones, of which 85% to 95% are seen a single time; about 1.1% belongs to the top ten. CDR3 length equals 13 residues. Germline V CDR1 and CDR2: MDHEN, SYDVKM. V was clipped by 2 bases and J by 7 bases, with 11 bases between them.

This TCR was sampled from a man younger than 35 in good health. The rearrangement joins TRBV28 to TRBJ1-1; D is perhaps TRBD1 (5 bases). Sequencing was done on a sample of naive CD8+ T cells sorted from blood. The CDR3 nucleotides are TGTGCCAGCAGTTTACTCGGGACTGATGAAGCTTTCTTT. Translating gives CASSLLGTDEAFF.